This entry concerns a single T cell receptor (beta chain). These data come from a study of OX40 agonist ivuxolimab in advanced cancers. The V and J ends lost 6 bases and 6 bases, in that order; junction bases with no gene match: 5. The germline gives CDR1 WSHSY, CDR2 SAAADI. The CDR3 is made up of 14 amino acids. Profiled with immunoSEQ multiplex PCR; TCRdb holds only in-frame clones, not every one. Here the sample spans about 35,000 clones, approximately 90% being singletons. The gene calls are TRBV10-2 and TRBJ2-1; 10 bases are shared with TRBD2. The TCR comes from an adult with an advanced solid tumor such as melanoma, head and neck, liver or kidney cancer. The sample here was CD4+ or CD8+ T cells sorted from blood, taken in a trial of the OX40 agonist ivuxolimab. The CDR3 loop reads CASRAGGPGNEQFF. CDR3 in DNA: TGCGCCAGCAGAGCGGGAGGGCCGGGCAATGAGCAGTTCTTC.